What follows are 25 T cell receptor beta chains derived from one specimen sequenced in a study of CXCR3-negative and CXCR3-positive naive CD8 T cells. The TRB libraries of cDNA were built by UMI-labeled 5' RACE. From its re-call of the 5' RACE reads, TCRdb lists each CDR3 protein once, without DNA. The table lists 70,000 to 95,000 distinct CDR3 sequences, with roughly 1.4% in the top ten. Sequenced: naive CXCR3- CD8+ T cells from blood. Described subset: CD45RO-CCR7+CD27+CD95- naive CD8+ T cells lacking CXCR3 (TNR3-). Receptors were obtained from a human donor in good health. Some clones in this sample may be carry-over from other donors' samples.

The chain has TRBV29-1 and TRBJ2-7; checking the TCRdb D call of TRBD1 is not possible without DNA. This CDR3 is built from 13 residues. The germline CDR1 and CDR2 sequences are SQVTM and ANQGSEA. The CDR3 reads CSVSGTVTYEQYF.

The chain joins TRBV29-1 to TRBJ2-1; TCRdb selects TRBD2, and the lack of DNA leaves this call unchecked. The germline V gene has CDR1 SQVTM and CDR2 ANQGSEA. The CDR3 is 14 amino acids. The CDR3 protein is CSVRTSGSRREQFF.

The V and J genes are TRBV29-1 and TRBJ2-7; TCRdb picks TRBD1, but there is no DNA to check that call. Germline CDR1 SQVTM, CDR2 ANQGSEA. This CDR3 spans 16 amino acids. The CDR3 loop reads CSVEEGAGTAPYEQYF.

The rearrangement uses TRBV29-1 and TRBJ2-7; TCRdb proposes TRBD1, but this gene call is untestable without DNA. The CDR3 length is 13 residues. Germline V gene data show CDR1 as SQVTM and CDR2 as ANQGSEA. CDR3: CSVVGGQGAEQYF.

This sequence joins TRBV11-3 and TRBJ2-7; without DNA, the TCRdb call of TRBD2 cannot be checked. CDR3 size: 15 residues. Germline lookup yields CDR1 SGHNT and CDR2 YENEEA. The CDR3: CASSLRGLGIYEQYF. The variable domain in full, with the rest retrieved from reference TRBV11-3 and TRBJ2-7, is EAGVVQSPRYKIIEKKQPVAFWCNPISGHNTLYWYLQNLGQGPELLIRYENEEAVDDSQLPKDRFSAERLKGVDSTLKIQPAELGDSAVYLCASSLRGLGIYEQYFGPGTRLTVT.

The gene calls are TRBV19 and TRBJ1-4; there is no DNA to check the TCRdb D call of TRBD1. CDR3 length equals 13 residues. Germline assignment: CDR1 LNHDA and CDR2 SQIVND (reference sequence). The CDR3 here is CASMGDSYEELFF.

This chain connects TRBV28 to TRBJ2-7; TCRdb outputs TRBD1, but without DNA this stays unchecked. The length of the CDR3 is 13 residues. Germline CDR1 reads MDHEN; CDR2 reads SYDVKM. This chain's CDR3 is CATSSNRAYEQYF. The complete variable domain, with remaining parts taken from reference TRBV28 and TRBJ2-7, reads DVKVTQSSRYLVKRTGEKVFLECVQDMDHENMFWYRQDPGLGLRLIYFSYDVKMKEKGDIPEGYSVSREKKERFSLILESASTNQTSMYLCATSSNRAYEQYFGPGTRLTVT.

This sequence joins TRBV5-5 and TRBJ1-1; as DNA is missing, the TRBD1 call by TCRdb cannot be tested. This CDR3 has 13 residues. Germline loops: CDR1 SGHKS, CDR2 YYEKEE (reference sequence). The CDR3 loop is CASSRGLNTEAFF.

This sequence joins TRBV6-5 and TRBJ2-1; the D call of TRBD1 rests on TCRdb alone, since no DNA is present to check it. Looked up from germline, CDR1 is MNHEY and CDR2 is SVGAGI. This CDR3 contains 18 residues. CDR3 amino acids: CASSYSAGQGSSYNEQFF.

V gene TRBV6-5 combines with J gene TRBJ2-1; TCRdb indicates TRBD2, and absent DNA this call remains unverified. Germline assignment: CDR1 MNHEY and CDR2 SVGAGI. The CDR3 spans 14 residues. The CDR3 protein is CASRLAGEYNEQFF.

The chain carries TRBV5-1 and TRBJ2-1. CDR1 is SGHRS, CDR2 YFSETQ, per germline. CDR3 length: 16 residues. The CDR3 is CASSLDHPSSYNEQFF.

The CDR3 reads CASSPHKLSTDTQYF. The rearrangement joins TRBV27 to TRBJ2-3. The CDR3 is 15 residues long. Germline values: CDR1 MNHEY, CDR2 SMNVEV (reference sequence).

V gene TRBV7-9 combines with J gene TRBJ2-1. Germline CDR1 reads SEHNR; CDR2 reads FQNEAQ (reference sequence). The CDR3 loop spans 15 amino acids. The CDR3 reads CASSPSVSSYNEQFF.

The rearrangement joins TRBV4-1 to TRBJ2-7; TCRdb gives TRBD2 as the D gene, but with no DNA this cannot be confirmed. The CDR3 sequence is 21 residues long. Germline assignment: CDR1 MGHRA and CDR2 YSYEKL. The CDR3 loop is CASSRSFPSLYQISSSYEQYF.

V is TRBV2 and J is TRBJ2-7; with no DNA, the TCRdb D assignment of TRBD2 cannot be verified. The germline V gene has CDR1 SNHLY and CDR2 FYNNEI. CDR3 size: 15 residues. CDR3 sequence reads: CASSEWRADSYEQYF. The entire variable domain, with the rest obtained from reference TRBV2 and TRBJ2-7, is as follows: EPEVTQTPSHQVTQMGQEVILRCVPISNHLYFYWYRQILGQKVEFLVSFYNNEISEKSEIFDDQFSVERPDGSNFTLKIRSTKLEDSAMYFCASSEWRADSYEQYFGPGTRLTVT.

The V call is TRBV29-1, the J call TRBJ2-2; TCRdb returns TRBD2, unconfirmable since there is no DNA. This CDR3 is 15 amino acids long. The V gene's germline CDR1 is SQVTM and CDR2 ANQGSEA. The CDR3 here is CSVQSSGRGTGELFF.

The chain has TRBV7-3 and TRBJ2-1; as DNA is missing, the TRBD2 call by TCRdb cannot be tested. This CDR3 comprises 15 residues. Germline-derived CDR1 and CDR2 are SGHTA and FQGTGA. CDR3 loop: CASSLPAGGYNEQFF.

The chain links TRBV20-1 to TRBJ2-7; TCRdb calls TRBD2, which cannot be checked without DNA. In germline, CDR1 is DFQATT, CDR2 SNEGSKA (reference sequence). The length of the CDR3 is 16 residues. The CDR3 loop is CSARDTLAGIAYEQYF.

V and J are TRBV20-1 and TRBJ2-7; TCRdb designates TRBD1, a call that cannot be tested without DNA. The CDR3 contains 14 residues. Per the germline V gene, CDR1 is DFQATT and CDR2 is SNEGSKA (reference sequence). The CDR3 spells CSAPGTTLSYEQYF.

This rearrangement joins TRBV7-9 to TRBJ2-7; TCRdb returns TRBD2, unconfirmable since there is no DNA. This CDR3 has 15 amino acids. Per germline, CDR1 SEHNR and CDR2 FQNEAQ (reference sequence). The CDR3 protein is CASRGLAGDGYEQYF.

The chain has TRBV20-1 and TRBJ2-2. CDR3 size: 14 residues. Germline V gene lookup returns CDR1 DFQATT and CDR2 SNEGSKA (reference sequence). Here the CDR3 reads CSARDLSVYGELFF.

V is TRBV14 and J is TRBJ2-1; TCRdb picks TRBD2, but there is no DNA to check that call. CDR3 size: 15 residues. CDR1 is SGHDN, CDR2 FVKESK, per germline. The CDR3 loop is CASSHRGGAYNEQFF. Supplemented by reference TRBV14 and TRBJ2-1, the full variable domain reads EAGVTQFPSHSVIEKGQTVTLRCDPISGHDNLYWYRRVMGKEIKFLLHFVKESKQDESGMPNNRFLAERTGGTYSTLKVQPAELEDSGVYFCASSHRGGAYNEQFFGPGTRLTVL.

This rearrangement joins TRBV5-5 to TRBJ2-1. There are 13 residues in the CDR3. CDR1 SGHKS and CDR2 YYEKEE come from the germline V gene (reference sequence). CDR3 sequence: CASSPDGYNEQFF.

J is TRBJ2-1 and V is TRBV2; TCRdb lists TRBD1, though no DNA is available to test this call. This CDR3 region has 16 residues. Per germline, CDR1 SNHLY and CDR2 FYNNEI. CDR3 sequence reads: CASSIFLRTGDNEQFF.

J is TRBJ2-1 and V is TRBV19; lacking DNA, the TRBD1 call made by TCRdb goes unchecked. Germline CDR1 is LNHDA and CDR2 is SQIVND (reference sequence). The CDR3 covers 16 residues. The CDR3 is CASSTPQSWGDNEQFF.